The sequence of this TCR beta chain was determined in a study of blood T cell repertoires in COVID-19 (TCRdb year 2020). Regarding the research as a whole: The collaborator samples originated in the United States, Italy and Spain and spanned the acute and convalescent phases of COVID-19. The repertoires were made available in a free public database intended to serve as a resource for research on the immune response to SARS-CoV-2. Samples came from the ongoing ImmuneRACE study (first 160 participants) plus 1,254 subjects from 6 global collaborators. The prospective study material was composed of cDNA or gDNA derived from T cells, B-cell-depleted T cells, or PBMCs. Nearly every sample came with metadata listing a de-identified subject ID, COVID-19 status, age in years and sex. Subjects who had been exposed to COVID-19, were actively infected with it, or had recovered from it provided the deeply sampled blood TCRbeta repertoires that made up the dataset. Where available, HLA class I and class II types were taken from metadata supplied by the sample provider and were not determined by assay-based typing. Points the paper makes about the study in general: The amount of clinical and demographic metadata varied by source and participant and was provided uncurated.

TCRbeta CDR3 regions were amplified from genomic DNA using the immunoSEQ Assay, a bias-controlled multiplex PCR. As for the original processing: Nucleated cell counts per sample were estimated from amplification of reference gene primers within the assay. To quantify the absolute abundance of each unique TCRbeta CDR3 rearrangement, sequence reads were collapsed and filtered. Productive Simpson clonality was computed per sample as the square root of Simpson's diversity index over productive rearrangements. TCRdb re-hosts the immuneACCESS table, in-frame sequences only. Its copies lack some clones; in the studies checked, an unresolved V gene accounts for under half of them, and the cause for the rest is not known. V and J calls and clone size come straight from that table; D and trimming were deduced from the DNA. This sample gives 250,000 to 350,000 clones in total; about 85% of them show up just once. The ten largest clones capture approximately 3.8% of the sample.

About this clone: Its antigen has not been determined. No per-base quality is available; no much larger clone lies one base away.

V is reduced by 3 bases and J by 2 bases, leaving a spacing of 10 bases between them. From the cysteine up to the phenylalanine, the CDR3 has a length of 14 residues. Only the CDR3 DNA is retained, 42 bases long and in frame from the first base. CDR1 and CDR2 (SNHLY, FYNNEI) derive from the germline V gene. Each collaborating institution followed its own protocols to collect whole blood in K2EDTA tubes. For TCRbeta analysis, collaborator samples were shipped as frozen whole blood, as isolated PBMCs, or as DNA extracted from either sample type. Recombination connected TRBV2 to TRBJ1-2; possibly the D gene is TRBD1, per 5 matching bases. Sequenced: peripheral blood. This receptor was taken from a woman in her fifties or sixties with active or convalescent COVID-19. The DNA reads as follows: TGTGCCAGCAGTGAGATAGCAGGGAACTATGGCTACACCTTC. The resulting protein is CASSEIAGNYGYTF.